This passage covers 14 T cell receptor beta chains from one sample sequenced in a study of shared clonotypes between healthy human individuals (TCRdb year 2020). The library was obtained by the immunoSEQ multiplex PCR assay. TCRdb's version of the immuneACCESS table is confined to in-frame rearrangements and falls short of the full clone set. An unresolved V gene accounts for under half of the shortfall where checked; the remainder is of unknown origin. The sample table contains some 2,100,000 clones; only one count was recorded for 95% of them. Of the sample, roughly 0.13% is held by the ten largest clones. Material: naive CD4+ T cells sorted from blood. The sample's cell subset or site, from its label and the paper: CD45RA+ positively selected. The receptors were gathered from a man younger than 30 in good health.

The V gene is TRBV29-1, the J gene TRBJ2-6, with D tentatively TRBD2 (6 bases). The CDR3 spans 16 residues. V gave up 5 bases and J gave up 0 bases, with 14 bases separating them. Germline assignment: CDR1 SQVTM and CDR2 ANQGSEA. For the CDR3, the DNA is TGCAGCGTTCCGGCTAGCGACCGCTCTGGGGCCAACGTCCTGACTTTC. Its translation: CSVPASDRSGANVLTF.

The V call is TRBV6-4, the J call TRBJ1-1; 8 nucleotides match TRBD1. The V segment lost 6 bases and the J segment 1 base; nucleotides outside the gene matches: 19. The CDR3 consists of 19 residues. From germline, CDR1 is MRHNA and CDR2 SNTAGT. CDR3 region: CASRPTDRVEREGNTEAFF. The CDR3 DNA follows: TGTGCCAGCAGACCAACGGACAGGGTCGAGCGGGAGGGGAACACTGAAGCTTTCTTT.

The table lists this clone with a count of one. The chain uses TRBV2 and TRBJ2-2, with 10 bases identical to TRBD2. The junction had 5 bases not matched to a gene; V was cut back by 4 bases and J by 6 bases. Per germline, CDR1 SNHLY and CDR2 FYNNEI. The CDR3 has 15 residues. The CDR3: CASSVSGREAGELFF. DNA for the CDR3: TGTGCCAGCAGTGTCAGCGGGAGGGAGGCCGGGGAGCTGTTTTTT.

The chain carries TRBV5-1 and TRBJ2-2; perhaps TRBD1 as D (5 bases). V lost 7 bases, J lost 0 bases, and 10 bases lay in between. CDR3 size: 14 residues. Per the germline V gene, CDR1 is SGHRS and CDR2 is YFSETQ. CDR3 in amino acids: CASLGETNTGELFF. The CDR3 DNA sequence: TGCGCCAGCCTAGGGGAAACGAACACCGGGGAGCTGTTTTTT. The complete variable domain, with remaining parts taken from reference TRBV5-1 and TRBJ2-2, reads KAGVTQTPRYLIKTRGQQVTLSCSPISGHRSVSWYQQTPGQGLQFLFEYFSETQRNKGNFPGRFSGRQFSNSRSEMNVSTLELGDSALYLCASLGETNTGELFFGEGSRLTVL.

The rearrangement links TRBV9 to TRBJ2-3; no reliable D call. The CDR3 has 15 residues. The V and J ends lost 1 base and 2 bases respectively, with 11 bases between them. Germline V lookup: CDR1 SGDLS, CDR2 YYNGEE. The CDR3 DNA follows: TGTGCCAGCAGCGTACGGCCTGGGATCACAGATACGCAGTATTTT. This codes for CASSVRPGITDTQYF.

This clone was seen a single time. J is TRBJ1-1 and V is TRBV18; D remains ambiguous. The length of the CDR3 is 15 residues. V lost 6 bases and J 4 bases, leaving 18 bases between the germline ends. Germline V gene lookup returns CDR1 KGHSH and CDR2 LQKENI. CDR3 in DNA: TGTGCCAGCTCCCCGATTCAGGCTCTGGGCACTGAAGCTTTCTTT. As protein: CASSPIQALGTEAFF.

A note on this clone: The identical CDR3 is also encoded by other nucleotide sequences in the sample. The chain has TRBV20-1 and TRBJ1-2; D call uncertain. Per germline, CDR1 DFQATT and CDR2 SNEGSKA (reference sequence). V was cut by 6 bases and J by 3 bases, with 8 bases left in between. This CDR3 contains 11 residues. CDR3 DNA: TGCAGTGCCCGGACGGACTATGGCTACACCTTC. Translating it yields CSARTDYGYTF.

This chain links TRBV30 with TRBJ2-2; 9 bases line up with TRBD2. Germline CDR1 is GTSNPN and CDR2 is SVGIG (reference sequence). V trimming: 7 bases; J trimming: 2 bases; junction bases outside the gene matches: 11. This CDR3 is 16 amino acids long. The CDR3 sequence is CASLLAGGQNTGELFF. The DNA for the CDR3 is TGTGCCTCCTTACTCGCGGGGGGGCAAAACACCGGGGAGCTGTTTTTT.

With respect to this clone: Other DNA sequences in the sample encode the same CDR3. The chain uses TRBV18 and TRBJ1-3; D perhaps matches TRBD1 (5 bases). CDR1 KGHSH and CDR2 LQKENI come from the germline V gene. CDR3 length equals 15 residues. The V end was cut by 6 bases, the J end by 0 bases, with 12 bases between. The CDR3 DNA reads as TGTGCCAGCTCCCCCGGGACCGGCTCTGGAAACACCATATATTTT. It specifies CASSPGTGSGNTIYF.

This chain links TRBV27 with TRBJ1-2, with TRBD1 identical over 9 bases. CDR1 and CDR2 from the germline V gene are MNHEY and SMNVEV (reference sequence). This CDR3 contains 17 residues. Trimming took 3 bases from V and 5 from J; bases not matched to a gene: 13. The CDR3 protein is CASSFRGQGPLGYGYTF. CDR3 nucleotides: TGTGCCAGCAGTTTTCGCGGACAGGGGCCCCTAGGGTATGGCTACACCTTC.

The chain couples TRBV28 to TRBJ1-1; TRBD1 matches at 7 bases. J lost 8 bases, V lost 6 bases, and 18 bases had no gene match. The CDR3 has 16 amino acids. Looked up from germline, CDR1 is MDHEN and CDR2 is SYDVKM. The DNA for the CDR3 is TGTGCCAGCAGAACGGGAGGGACAGCTAACAATAACGAAGCTTTCTTT. It yields the protein CASRTGGTANNNEAFF.

The rearrangement uses TRBV6-1 and TRBJ2-5; weak D call: TRBD1 (5 bases). In germline, CDR1 is MNHNS, CDR2 SASEGT. V lost 4 bases and J 0 bases, leaving 9 bases between the germline ends. The CDR3 sequence is 14 residues long. This chain's CDR3 is CASSGGQYQETQYF. In nucleotides, the CDR3 is TGTGCCAGCAGTGGGGGCCAGTACCAAGAGACCCAGTACTTC.

The V gene is TRBV7-9, the J gene TRBJ2-1, with 8 bases that match TRBD2. The V gene end was trimmed by 5 bases and the J gene end by 0 bases; junction bases not matched to a gene: 15. CDR1 and CDR2 (germline): SEHNR, FQNEAQ (reference sequence). This CDR3 is built from 19 residues. CDR3 residues: CASSPPPWDAGGSYNEQFF. The DNA of the CDR3 is TGTGCCAGCAGCCCGCCCCCTTGGGATGCGGGGGGCTCCTACAATGAGCAGTTCTTC.

The rearrangement uses TRBV6-5 and TRBJ2-3, with 9 nucleotides matching TRBD2. V was clipped by 4 bases and J by 4 bases; unmatched bases: 3. This CDR3 has 14 residues. Germline V lookup: CDR1 MNHEY, CDR2 SVGAGI. CDR3 residues: CASSSRTSADTQYF. The CDR3 region has the DNA TGTGCCAGCAGTTCCCGGACTAGCGCAGATACGCAGTATTTT.